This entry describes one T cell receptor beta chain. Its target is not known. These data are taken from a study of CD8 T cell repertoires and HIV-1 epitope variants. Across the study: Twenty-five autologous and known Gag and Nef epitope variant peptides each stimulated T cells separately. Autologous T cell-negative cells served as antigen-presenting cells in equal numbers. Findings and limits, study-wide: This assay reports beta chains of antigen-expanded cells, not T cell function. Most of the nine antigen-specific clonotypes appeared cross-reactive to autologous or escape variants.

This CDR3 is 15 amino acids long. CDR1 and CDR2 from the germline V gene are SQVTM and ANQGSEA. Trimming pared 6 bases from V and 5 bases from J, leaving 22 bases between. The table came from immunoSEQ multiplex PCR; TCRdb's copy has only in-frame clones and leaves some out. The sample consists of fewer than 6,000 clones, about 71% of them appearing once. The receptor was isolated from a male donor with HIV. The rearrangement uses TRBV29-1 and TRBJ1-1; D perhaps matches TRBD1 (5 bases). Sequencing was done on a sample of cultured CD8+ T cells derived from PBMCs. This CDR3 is CSVPSGAGGVTEAFF. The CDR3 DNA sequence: TGCAGCGTCCCGAGCGGGGCAGGAGGGGTAACTGAAGCTTTCTTT.